Listed below are T cell receptor beta chains from one sample, sequenced in a study of T-cell reconstitution after alpha-beta-depleted transplantation in children. One entry per CDR3 protein, called by TCRdb with MiXCR from the PCR reads. Among roughly 300,000 distinct CDR3 sequences listed, 9.9% were seen once. The specimen comprised PBMCs from the stem cell graft donor, sampled from the stem cell graft. The receptors derive from a human donor who donated a stem cell graft to a child with SCID. The CDR3 runs from the conserved cysteine through the conserved F or W.

CDR3: CAISDLGGDTGELFF
V: TRBV10-3

CDR3: CASTMTEEKLFF
V: TRBV2

CDR3: CASSPYSYEQYF
V: TRBV7-9

CDR3: CASSLEGSGGYTF
V: TRBV12-3/TRBV12-4

CDR3: CASSWGPGTGNTEAFF
V: TRBV5-1

CDR3: CSVAPIDGTGGNTGELFF
V: TRBV29-1

CDR3: CASTASSDTQYF
V: TRBV5-1

CDR3: CASSSDRGGQYF
V: TRBV5-1

CDR3: CASSSLDGDYGYTF
V: TRBV27

CDR3: CASSYSTPARGAGDTQYF
V: TRBV6-5

CDR3: CASSEDQVRRGEAFF
V: TRBV6-1

CDR3: CSARVINYNEQFF
V: TRBV20-1

CDR3: CSARDGRSGNEQFF
V: TRBV20-1

CDR3: CASSLVGQGRAGANVLTF
V: TRBV11-2

CDR3: CASGAGQNTEAFF
V: TRBV5-1

CDR3: CASRGTGGARYGYTF
V: TRBV27

CDR3: CASTPTGRNTGELFF
V: TRBV12-3/TRBV12-4

CDR3: CASSLDPGTATYEQYF
V: TRBV7-8

CDR3: CASSTYPQGHTGELFF
V: TRBV18

CDR3: CSAKTREFAYEQYF
V: TRBV20-1

CDR3: CAISRDSNQPQHF
V: TRBV10-3

CDR3: CASSARTGQPQHF
V: TRBV7-8

CDR3: CASSATGGFYEQYF
V: TRBV11-2

CDR3: CASSLGGGLNEQFF
V: TRBV5-1

CDR3: CASSPRGVYNEQFF
V: TRBV3-1

CDR3: CASSSRRQGTDTQYF
V: TRBV12-3/TRBV12-4

CDR3: CASSLQGYYEQYF
V: TRBV12-3/TRBV12-4

CDR3: CSASKDTPYEQYF
V: TRBV20-1